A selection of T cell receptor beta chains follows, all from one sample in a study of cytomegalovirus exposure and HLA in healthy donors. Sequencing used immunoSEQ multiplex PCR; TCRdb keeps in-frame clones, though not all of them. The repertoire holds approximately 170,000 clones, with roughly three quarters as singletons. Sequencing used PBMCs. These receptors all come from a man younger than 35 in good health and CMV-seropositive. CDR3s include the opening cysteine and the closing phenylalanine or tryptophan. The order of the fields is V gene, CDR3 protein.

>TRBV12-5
CASGLGGGGNEKLFF
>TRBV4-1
CASSPGDSTNEKLFF
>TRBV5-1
CASSQSGLSPYGYTF
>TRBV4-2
CASSQERAQGDGYTF
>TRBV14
CASSLGGSGGQQYF
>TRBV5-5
CASSRGQGETEAFF
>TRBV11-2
CASSLTTGMNTEAFF
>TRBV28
CASSLGTGANVLTF
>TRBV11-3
CASSGATADNEQFF
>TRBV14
CASSKGESNQPQHF
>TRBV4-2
CASSRQAGASTDTQYF
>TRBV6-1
CASRSRDTNTEAFF
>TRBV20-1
CSIEGDTEAFF
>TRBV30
CAWSPGDNSPLHF
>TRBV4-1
CASSDYGQWGTGTGELFF
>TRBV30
CAWRGTRDRGLTGELFF
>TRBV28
CASGGVLNTEAFF
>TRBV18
CASSPPEGSLGGAFF
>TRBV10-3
CAIQGGSSYNEQFF
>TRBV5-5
CASSRMTENTEAFF
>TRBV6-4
CASSTVTGKNEQFF
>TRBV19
CASSIDSMNTEAFF
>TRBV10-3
CAITPRDTQYF
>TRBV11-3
CASSLGGQGSTEAFF